Shown below are 10 T cell receptor beta chains from a single sample sequenced in a study of blood T cells in healthy people across ages. PCR was performed a second time for about 7 to 12 cycles using a sample-barcoded 5' primer and a J-beta primer mix. From the 5' RACE reads, TCRdb called clonotypes with MiXCR, one entry per CDR3 protein. The sample has about 590,000 distinct CDR3 sequences, about 30% seen once. Sequencing input: blood. Receptors originate from a woman over 75 in good health.

The J gene is TRBJ1-4, the V gene TRBV7-9; no reliable D call. This CDR3 is built from 12 residues. The V gene's germline CDR1 is SEHNR and CDR2 FQNEAQ (reference sequence). Trimming pared 4 bases from V and 7 bases from J, leaving 7 bases between. CDR3 coding DNA: TGTGCCAGCAGCTCCGGGGTTGAAAAACTGTTTTTT. Amino acid sequence: CASSSGVEKLFF.

This clonotype was recorded at least ten times. This chain joins TRBV2 and TRBJ1-1; D is possibly TRBD1 (5 bases). CDR1 is SNHLY and CDR2 is FYNNEI in the germline V gene. V lost 3 bases and J 0 bases, leaving 8 bases between the germline ends. The CDR3 runs 14 residues. CDR3 DNA sequence: TGTGCCAGCAGTGATTGGGGGATGAACACTGAAGCTTTCTTT. This codes for CASSDWGMNTEAFF.

This clonotype appeared many times. The chain couples TRBV10-3 to TRBJ2-7; 7 positions agree with TRBD2. The J segment lost 6 bases and the V segment lost 6 bases, leaving 5 bases of the junction unmatched. This CDR3 has 12 residues. Germline CDR1 ENHRY, CDR2 SYGVKD. The CDR3 nucleotides read TGTGCCATCAGGGGAGGGTCCCTCGAGCAGTACTTC. Translating it yields CAIRGGSLEQYF.

This clonotype was seen only a few times. Given a much more abundant clone one base away, this may be a read error. The chain is built from TRBV6-5 and TRBJ2-1; 12 bases match TRBD1. Germline CDR1 is MNHEY and CDR2 is SVGAGI. The CDR3 covers 14 residues. Trimming cost V 6 bases and J 10 bases; bases outside gene matches: 7. The DNA for the CDR3 is TGTGCCAGCAGCCGAGCAGGGACAGGGGGCGAGCAGTTCTTC. Translating gives CASSRAGTGGEQFF.

Ten or more counts support this clonotype. This chain links TRBV5-1 with TRBJ2-1; 9 bases agree with TRBD2. Germline lookup yields CDR1 SGHRS and CDR2 YFSETQ. With V trimmed by 1 base and J by 9 bases, 2 bases remained unmatched. The CDR3 is 13 residues long. The CDR3: CASSLRTSVEQFF. The CDR3 bases are TGCGCCAGCAGCTTGAGGACTAGCGTTGAGCAGTTCTTC.

The chain employs TRBV10-2 and TRBJ2-5; TRBD1 aligns across 9 bases. This CDR3 region has 15 residues. The germline V gene encodes CDR1 WSHSY and CDR2 SAAADI. The V and J ends lost 6 bases and 3 bases, in that order; junction bases with no gene match: 8. In DNA, the CDR3 is TGCGCCAGCAGCGGCGGGACAGGGAGTAAAGAGACCCAGTACTTC. It translates to CASSGGTGSKETQYF.

The table lists this clonotype with many counts. The V and J genes are TRBV6-5 and TRBJ2-7, with D unresolved. Germline CDR1 and CDR2: MNHEY and SVGAGI. V was cut by 6 bases and J by 6 bases, with 9 bases left in between. The CDR3 contains 11 residues. In nucleotides, the CDR3 is TGTGCCAGCAGAAAACTCTCCGAGCAGTACTTC. It translates to CASRKLSEQYF.

Of note for this clonotype: A much larger clone differs from this one at a single base, so this may be a read error. The CDR3 sequence: CASSPWNGGTRNEQYF. CDR3 nucleotides: TGTGCCAGCTCCCCATGGAACGGGGGAACCAGGAATGAGCAGTACTTC. The chain couples TRBV7-9 to TRBJ2-7; D is perhaps TRBD2 (6 bases). Germline V gene sequence: CDR1 SEHNR, CDR2 FQNEAQ (reference sequence). Trimming took 8 bases from V and 7 from J, leaving 27 bases between them. The CDR3 is 16 amino acids. The variable domain in full, completed from reference TRBV7-9 and TRBJ2-7, reads DTGVSQNPRHKITKRGQNVTFRCDPISEHNRLYWYRQTLGQGPEFLTYFQNEAQLEKSRLLSDRFSAERPKGSFSTLEIQRTEQGDSAMYLCASSPWNGGTRNEQYFGPGTRLTVT.

This clonotype was observed at least ten times. This sequence joins TRBV7-2 and TRBJ2-7; 11 bases align to TRBD2. The CDR3 contains 16 residues. After removal of 1 base from V and 3 bases from J, the junction contained 5 bases not matched to a gene. The V gene's germline CDR1 is SGHTA and CDR2 FQGNSA. CDR3 loop: CASSLDPGTSGYEQYF. The CDR3 DNA is TGTGCCAGCAGCTTAGACCCCGGGACTAGCGGCTACGAGCAGTACTTC.

This clonotype showed up many times. The chain links TRBV5-1 to TRBJ2-5; D may be TRBD2 (7 bases). This CDR3 region has 16 residues. The germline V gene has CDR1 SGHRS and CDR2 YFSETQ. The V end lost 9 bases, the J end lost 11 bases, and 32 bases lay between the germline ends. CDR3 protein: CATKRGAGAPHNEQYF. Written as DNA, the CDR3 is TGCGCCACCAAAAGGGGGGCGGGGGCCCCCCACAATGAGCAGTACTTC.